These 31 T cell receptor beta chains were sequenced from one sample in a study of cytomegalovirus exposure and HLA in healthy donors (TCRdb year 2017). The library was made by the immunoSEQ multiplex PCR assay. The multiplex PCR relied on a mix of 60 forward primers for TCR Vbeta segments and 13 reverse primers for TCR Jbeta segments. The immuneACCESS repertoire file appears here via TCRdb, limited to in-frame rearrangements. These files lack a portion of the clones; in checked studies, under half of the deficit traces to unresolved V genes, and the cause of the others is not known. The sample has over 150,000 clones on record, roughly four fifths of them singletons. Jointly, the top ten make up about 12% of the sample. Sequencing input: PBMCs. Receptors originate from a woman in her forties or fifties in good health and CMV-seronegative.

J is TRBJ1-1 and V is TRBV5-1; 7 nucleotides line up with TRBD1. This CDR3 region has 13 residues. The junction had 1 base not matched to a gene; V was cut back by 1 base and J by 4 bases. The germline gives CDR1 SGHRS, CDR2 YFSETQ. CDR3 bases: TGCGCCAGCAGCTTGTCAGGGGGCACTGAAGCTTTCTTT. As protein: CASSLSGGTEAFF.

The chain uses TRBV4-3 and TRBJ1-4; TRBD1 aligns across 7 bases. Germline V gene data show CDR1 as LGHNA and CDR2 as YSLEER. The CDR3 is 15 amino acids. The V gene end was trimmed by 5 bases and the J gene end by 8 bases; junction bases not matched to a gene: 11. The CDR3 sequence: CASSASPTGKEKLFF. The CDR3 bases are TGCGCCAGCAGCGCCTCGCCGACAGGGAAAGAAAAACTGTTTTTT.

The V and J genes are TRBV19 and TRBJ1-5, with D possibly TRBD1 on 6 matching bases. CDR1 LNHDA and CDR2 SQIVND come from the germline V gene (reference sequence). The CDR3 extends over 15 amino acids. V lost 8 bases and J 7 bases, leaving 21 bases between the germline ends. DNA for the CDR3: TGTGCCAGTGGTCTTACACAGGGTTATGCCCAGCCCCAGCATTTT. Translation: CASGLTQGYAQPQHF.

The chain uses TRBV5-5 and TRBJ2-7; 11 nucleotides agree with TRBD2. Germline CDR1 SGHKS, CDR2 YYEKEE (reference sequence). With V trimmed by 3 bases and J by 5 bases, 7 bases remained unmatched. CDR3 size: 15 residues. CDR3 DNA: TGTGCCAGCAGCTCACCGGGACTAGCGGTAAACGAGCAGTACTTC. It codes for CASSSPGLAVNEQYF.

This clone was detected a few times. This chain uses TRBV4-3 with TRBJ2-6, with a possible D match to TRBD1 (5 bases). V was pared by 0 bases and J by 0 bases, with 9 bases between. Germline lookup yields CDR1 LGHNA and CDR2 YSLEER. The CDR3 has 17 residues. CDR3 nucleotides: TGCGCCAGCAGCCAAGAAGGGGCCAGCTCTGGGGCCAACGTCCTGACTTTC. Protein sequence: CASSQEGASSGANVLTF.

This chain links TRBV10-2 with TRBJ2-1; TRBD1 aligns across 8 bases. The CDR3 is made up of 15 amino acids. The germline V gene has CDR1 WSHSY and CDR2 SAAADI. V was pared by 4 bases and J by 5 bases, with 7 bases of the junction left unmatched. DNA for the CDR3: TGCGCCAGCAGTGTTTACGGGACAGGTCACAATGAGCAGTTCTTC. The encoded protein is CASSVYGTGHNEQFF.

The V call is TRBV27, the J call TRBJ2-2; TRBD1 matches at 7 bases. The CDR3 is made up of 14 amino acids. Trimming removed 6 bases from V and 9 bases from J; junction bases left unmatched: 10. From germline, CDR1 is MNHEY and CDR2 SMNVEV (reference sequence). The CDR3, as DNA: TGTGCCAGCAGAAGGGACAGCTTAACTTGGGAGCTGTTTTTT. This codes for CASRRDSLTWELFF.

The gene calls are TRBV28 and TRBJ2-7; unclear D gene. V gave up 4 bases and J gave up 7 bases, with 5 bases separating them. The germline V gene has CDR1 MDHEN and CDR2 SYDVKM. This CDR3 has 10 residues. CDR3 residues: CASSSREQYF. The CDR3 nucleotides read TGTGCCAGCAGTTCGCGGGAGCAGTACTTC.

This clone has just a few counts. The chain has TRBV5-6 and TRBJ2-5; 7 bases agree with TRBD2. CDR1 SGHDT and CDR2 YYEEEE come from the germline V gene. V lost 2 bases to trimming and J lost 4 bases; unmatched junction nucleotides: 2. This CDR3 is built from 13 residues. CDR3 nucleotide sequence: TGTGCCAGCAGCTTCGGGAGGCCAGAGACCCAGTACTTC. It codes for CASSFGRPETQYF. Filled out from reference TRBV5-6 and TRBJ2-5, the complete variable domain reads DAGVTQSPTHLIKTRGQQVTLRCSPKSGHDTVSWYQQALGQGPQFIFQYYEEEERQRGNFPDRFSGHQFPNYSSELNVNALLLGDSALYLCASSFGRPETQYFGPGTRLLVL.

Note on this clone: The germline gene is not matched at one end of the junction; a read error may be the cause. This chain connects TRBV7-8 to TRBJ2-7, with 8 nucleotides matching TRBD2. CDR1 and CDR2 (germline): SGHVS, FQNEAQ. CDR3 length: 12 residues. The chain's CDR3 is CASSLGLAGPSF. CDR3 sequence (DNA): TGTGCCAGCAGCTTAGGGCTAGCGGGCCCATCCTTC.

The CDR3 coding sequence is TGTGCCAGCGACGGGACTAGGTCGTACAATGAGCAGTTCTTC. Its translation: CASDGTRSYNEQFF. The genes are TRBV5-8 and TRBJ2-1, with TRBD2 matching 8 bases. The CDR3 spans 14 residues. Per the germline V gene, CDR1 is SGHTS and CDR2 is YDEGEE. After removal of 7 bases from V and 4 bases from J, the junction contained 7 bases not matched to a gene.

The gene calls are TRBV11-2 and TRBJ2-5; D call uncertain. The CDR3 totals 13 residues. Looked up from germline, CDR1 is SGHAT and CDR2 is FQNNGV. The V end was cut by 4 bases, the J end by 3 bases, with 9 bases between. The CDR3 DNA reads TGTGCCAGCAGCTCCGACTGGGAAGAGACCCAGTACTTC. Translated, it gives CASSSDWEETQYF.

The CDR3 DNA follows: TGCGCCAGCAGCCAACTGGGTCGGGATTCACCCCTCCACTTT. It specifies CASSQLGRDSPLHF. The J gene is TRBJ1-6, the V gene TRBV4-1; D not certain. The CDR3 is 14 residues long. From germline, CDR1 is MGHRA and CDR2 YSYEKL. Trimming took off 2 bases at V and 8 bases at J, with 10 bases between the two ends.

In regard to this clone: One end of the junction does not line up with germline, which may come from a read error. CDR3 in amino acids: CASSPHRTSGRDTGELVF. For the CDR3, the DNA is TGTGCCAGCAGTCCCCACCGGACCAGCGGGAGGGACACCGGGGAGCTGGTTTTT. The J gene is TRBJ2-2, the V gene TRBV27; 10 bases match TRBD2. Germline V CDR1 and CDR2: MNHEY, SMNVEV (reference sequence). The CDR3 has 18 amino acids.

This clone was seen more than once but under ten times. This chain joins TRBV10-3 and TRBJ2-2; D gene uncertain. Germline CDR1 is ENHRY and CDR2 is SYGVKD. CDR3 length: 12 amino acids. V gave up 3 bases and J gave up 6 bases, with 5 bases separating them. CDR3 in DNA: TGTGCCATCAGTGAACTGCCCGGGGAGCTGTTTTTT. Protein product: CAISELPGELFF.

The rearrangement uses TRBV6-6 and TRBJ2-2; 8 nucleotides agree with TRBD1. With V trimmed by 2 bases and J by 4 bases, 6 bases remained unmatched. CDR1 and CDR2 from the germline V gene are MNHNY and SVGAGI (reference sequence). This CDR3 comprises 16 residues. CDR3 sequence: CASSYGVDRGTGELFF. In DNA form, the CDR3 reads TGTGCCAGCAGTTACGGTGTCGACAGGGGCACCGGGGAGCTGTTTTTT.

The chain carries TRBV5-4 and TRBJ2-5, with D possibly matching TRBD2 (5 bases). The CDR3 covers 14 residues. V was cut by 3 bases and J by 5 bases, with 14 bases left in between. The germline V gene encodes CDR1 SGHNT and CDR2 YYREEE (reference sequence). The CDR3 loop reads CASSSEGLGETQYF. The CDR3 coding sequence is TGTGCCAGCAGCTCTGAGGGATTGGGCGAGACCCAGTACTTC.

The chain carries TRBV5-1 and TRBJ1-4, with D possibly matching TRBD1 (5 bases). Trimming removed 4 bases at V and 0 bases at J, with 7 bases between. The CDR3 covers 14 residues. Germline CDR1 reads SGHRS; CDR2 reads YFSETQ. The CDR3 nucleotides read TGCGCCAGCAGCCCAGGGCCAACTAATGAAAAACTGTTTTTT. Translated: CASSPGPTNEKLFF.

The chain is built from TRBV7-2 and TRBJ2-2; maybe TRBD2 (5 bases). CDR1 is SGHTA and CDR2 is FQGNSA in the germline V gene. The CDR3 has 18 residues. Trimming pared 2 bases from V and 0 bases from J, leaving 16 bases between. CDR3 nucleotide sequence: TGTGCCAGCAGCTTAAGGCCCCGGGGTTTCGCGAACACCGGGGAGCTGTTTTTT. This translates into CASSLRPRGFANTGELFF.

The chain combines TRBV7-2 with TRBJ2-7, with a possible D match to TRBD1 (6 bases). This CDR3 is 15 amino acids long. Trimming left V 5 bases short and J 3 bases short, with 17 bases between. Germline loops: CDR1 SGHTA, CDR2 FQGNSA. CDR3 nucleotide sequence: TGTGCCAGCAGCGTTCGCGCCGGGACATTCTACGAGCAGTACTTC. It yields the protein CASSVRAGTFYEQYF.

The chain employs TRBV30 and TRBJ1-4; 9 bases match TRBD1. The trim removed 3 bases at V and 10 bases at J, leaving 9 bases unmatched. CDR1 is GTSNPN, CDR2 SVGIG, per germline (reference sequence). CDR3 length: 14 amino acids. CDR3 coding DNA: TGTGCCTGGAGAGGGGACAGGGCAGAGGGAAAACTGTTTTTT. It is translated as CAWRGDRAEGKLFF.

V gene TRBV30 combines with J gene TRBJ2-7; unclear D gene. The V gene lost 0 bases and the J gene lost 7 bases, with 16 bases spanning the gap. In germline, CDR1 is GTSNPN, CDR2 SVGIG (reference sequence). The CDR3 loop spans 14 amino acids. The CDR3 nucleotides are TGTGCCTGGAGTGTCGGGTTTCAGACTCGGGAGCAGTACTTC. Encoded protein: CAWSVGFQTREQYF.

The chain employs TRBV5-1 and TRBJ1-2; no clear D gene. V lost 6 bases to trimming and J lost 8 bases, with 29 bases between them. The CDR3 contains 17 residues. From germline, CDR1 is SGHRS and CDR2 YFSETQ. The CDR3 loop reads CASNVIVATGSFGGYTF. The CDR3 nucleotides read TGCGCCAGCAATGTAATAGTAGCAACTGGCAGTTTCGGGGGCTACACCTTC.

Written as DNA, the CDR3 is TGTGCCAGCAGGGACGACAGCGTCGGAAACTATGGCTACACCTTC. This sequence encodes CASRDDSVGNYGYTF. V usage is TRBV2 and J usage is TRBJ1-2, with a tentative D call TRBD1 (5 bases). The germline CDR1 and CDR2 sequences are SNHLY and FYNNEI. The CDR3 loop spans 15 amino acids. The V end was cut by 6 bases, the J end by 2 bases, with 16 bases between.

In this sample, this clone turned up a few times. The chain links TRBV7-2 to TRBJ2-7; tentative D call: TRBD2 (5 bases). Germline CDR1 reads SGHTA; CDR2 reads FQGNSA. V lost 8 bases, J lost 6 bases, and 11 bases lay in between. This CDR3 spans 11 amino acids. In nucleotides, the CDR3 is TGTGCCAGCCATGAGGGTTCCGAGCAGTACTTC. Translated: CASHEGSEQYF.

The chain combines TRBV29-1 with TRBJ1-2; unclear D gene. Trimming cost V 8 bases and J 5 bases, with 21 bases left between them. The CDR3 runs to 14 residues. Germline CDR1 SQVTM, CDR2 ANQGSEA. DNA of the CDR3: TGCAGCCTCTCCAGGACGGAGGAATCTTATGGCTACACCTTC. Residues: CSLSRTEESYGYTF.

The rearrangement joins TRBV7-2 to TRBJ2-5; 7 nucleotides match TRBD2. V was pared by 6 bases and J by 2 bases, with 9 bases of the junction left unmatched. The V gene's germline CDR1 is SGHTA and CDR2 FQGNSA. CDR3 size: 15 residues. As DNA, the CDR3 is TGTGCCAGCAGACCTAGCGGAGGGGCTCAAGAGACCCAGTACTTC. Encoded protein: CASRPSGGAQETQYF. The full variable domain, completed using reference TRBV7-2 and TRBJ2-5, is GAGVSQSPSNKVTEKGKDVELRCDPISGHTALYWYRQSLGQGLEFLIYFQGNSAPDKSGLPSDRFSAERTGGSVSTLTIQRTQQEDSAVYLCASRPSGGAQETQYFGPGTRLLVL.

This clone was observed a single time. The rearrangement joins TRBV7-2 to TRBJ1-2, with no clear D. Germline V gene sequence: CDR1 SGHTA, CDR2 FQGNSA. Trimming cost V 1 base and J 1 base, with 10 bases left between them. CDR3 length: 15 residues. CDR3: CASSLGRGGNYGYTF. The CDR3 nucleotides are TGTGCCAGCAGCTTAGGCCGGGGAGGTAACTATGGCTACACCTTC.

The genes are TRBV2 and TRBJ2-7; D remains ambiguous. Germline V gene data show CDR1 as SNHLY and CDR2 as FYNNEI. The CDR3 has 12 residues. The germline V and J ends were trimmed by 6 bases and 5 bases, with 11 bases remaining between them. For the CDR3, the DNA is TGTGCCAGCAGGCGAATGGGCGACGAGCAGTACTTC. It is translated as CASRRMGDEQYF. Combining the CDR3 with reference TRBV2 and TRBJ2-7 gives the whole variable domain EPEVTQTPSHQVTQMGQEVILRCVPISNHLYFYWYRQILGQKVEFLVSFYNNEISEKSEIFDDQFSVERPDGSNFTLKIRSTKLEDSAMYFCASRRMGDEQYFGPGTRLTVT.

This chain uses TRBV30 with TRBJ1-1; D is unresolved. The V end lost 1 base, the J end lost 8 bases, and 8 bases lay between the germline ends. The CDR3 runs to 11 residues. CDR1 is GTSNPN and CDR2 is SVGIG in the germline V gene (reference sequence). CDR3 coding DNA: TGTGCCTGGAGTGGTGGAGCCGAAGCTTTCTTT. It encodes CAWSGGAEAFF.

This chain links TRBV4-3 with TRBJ2-1; 11 bases are a match to TRBD2. The ends lost 4 bases at V and 4 bases at J; junction bases unmatched: 3. The CDR3 length is 15 residues. Per germline, CDR1 LGHNA and CDR2 YSLEER. CDR3 nucleotide sequence: TGCGCCAGCAGCCGAGGGACTAGCGGATACAATGAGCAGTTCTTC. The encoded protein is CASSRGTSGYNEQFF.